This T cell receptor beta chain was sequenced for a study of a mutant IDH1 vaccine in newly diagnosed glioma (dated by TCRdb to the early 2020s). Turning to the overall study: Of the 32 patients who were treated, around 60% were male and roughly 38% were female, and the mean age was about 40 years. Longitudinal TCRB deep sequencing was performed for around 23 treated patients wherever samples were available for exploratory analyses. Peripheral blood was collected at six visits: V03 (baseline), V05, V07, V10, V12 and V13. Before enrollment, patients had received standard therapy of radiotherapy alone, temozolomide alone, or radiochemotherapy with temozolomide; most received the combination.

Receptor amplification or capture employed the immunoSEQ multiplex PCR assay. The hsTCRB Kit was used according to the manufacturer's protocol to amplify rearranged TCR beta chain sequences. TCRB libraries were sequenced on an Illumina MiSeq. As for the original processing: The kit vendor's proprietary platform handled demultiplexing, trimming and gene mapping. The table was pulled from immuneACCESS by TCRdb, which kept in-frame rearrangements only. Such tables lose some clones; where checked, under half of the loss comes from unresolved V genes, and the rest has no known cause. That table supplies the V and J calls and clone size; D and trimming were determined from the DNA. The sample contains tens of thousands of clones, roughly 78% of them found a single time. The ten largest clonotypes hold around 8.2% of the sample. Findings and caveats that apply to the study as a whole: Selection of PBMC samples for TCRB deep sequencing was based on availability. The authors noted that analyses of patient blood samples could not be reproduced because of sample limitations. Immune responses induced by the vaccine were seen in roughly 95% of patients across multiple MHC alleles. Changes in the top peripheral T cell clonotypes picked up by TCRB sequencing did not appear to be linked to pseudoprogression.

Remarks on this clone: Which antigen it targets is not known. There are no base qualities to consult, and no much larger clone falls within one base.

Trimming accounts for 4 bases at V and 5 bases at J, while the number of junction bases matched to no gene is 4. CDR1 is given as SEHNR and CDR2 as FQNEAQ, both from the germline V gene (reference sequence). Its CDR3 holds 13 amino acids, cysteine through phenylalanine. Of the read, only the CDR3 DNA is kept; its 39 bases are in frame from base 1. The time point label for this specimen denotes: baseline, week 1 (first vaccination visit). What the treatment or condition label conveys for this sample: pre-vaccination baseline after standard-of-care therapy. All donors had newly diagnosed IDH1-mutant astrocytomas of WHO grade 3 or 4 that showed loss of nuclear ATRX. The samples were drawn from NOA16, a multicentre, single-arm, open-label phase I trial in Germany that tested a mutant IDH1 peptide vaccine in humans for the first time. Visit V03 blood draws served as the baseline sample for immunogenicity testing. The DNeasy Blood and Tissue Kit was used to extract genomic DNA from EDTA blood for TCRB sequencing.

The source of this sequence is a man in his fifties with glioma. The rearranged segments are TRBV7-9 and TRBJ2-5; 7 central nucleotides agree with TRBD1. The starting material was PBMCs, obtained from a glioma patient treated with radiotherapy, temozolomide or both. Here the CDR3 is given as CASSSTGIETQYF. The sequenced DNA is TGTGCCAGCAGCTCGACAGGGATTGAGACCCAGTACTTC.